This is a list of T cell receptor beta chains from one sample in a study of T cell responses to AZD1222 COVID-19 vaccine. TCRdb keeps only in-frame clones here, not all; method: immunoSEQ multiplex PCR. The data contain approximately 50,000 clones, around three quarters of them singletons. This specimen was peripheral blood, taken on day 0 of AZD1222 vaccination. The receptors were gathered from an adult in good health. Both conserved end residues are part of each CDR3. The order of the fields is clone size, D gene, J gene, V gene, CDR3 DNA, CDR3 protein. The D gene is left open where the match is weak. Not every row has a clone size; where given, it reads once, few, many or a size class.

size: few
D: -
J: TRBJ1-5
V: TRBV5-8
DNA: TGTGCCAGCAGCTTGCAGGGACTTAGCAATCAGCCCCAGCATTTT
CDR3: CASSLQGLSNQPQHF

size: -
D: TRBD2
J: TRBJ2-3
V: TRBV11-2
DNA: TGTGCCAGCAGCTTAGAAAGCCTAGCGGGTAGCACAGATACGCAGTATTTT
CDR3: CASSLESLAGSTDTQYF

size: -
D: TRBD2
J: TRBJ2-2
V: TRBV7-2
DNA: TGTGCCAGCATCCCCAAGGCGGGAGCTGCGAACACCGGGGAGCTGTTTTTT
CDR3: CASIPKAGAANTGELFF

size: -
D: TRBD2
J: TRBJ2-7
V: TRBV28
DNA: TGTGCCAGCAGGCCCACTCGCGGGAGTAACCACGAGCAGTACTTC
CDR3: CASRPTRGSNHEQYF

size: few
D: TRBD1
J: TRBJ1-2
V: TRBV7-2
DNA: TGTGCCAGCAGCTTATATGGGACAGGAAGGGATGGCTACACCTTC
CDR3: CASSLYGTGRDGYTF

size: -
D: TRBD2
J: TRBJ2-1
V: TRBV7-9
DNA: TGTGCCAGCAGCCTACTAGCGGGGGGCTACAATGAGCAGTTCTTC
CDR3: CASSLLAGGYNEQFF

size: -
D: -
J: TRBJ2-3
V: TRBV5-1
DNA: TGCGCCAGCAGCTTGGGGCCGACGCAGTATTTT
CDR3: CASSLGPTQYF

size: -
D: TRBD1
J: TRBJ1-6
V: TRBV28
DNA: TGTGCCAGCAGTTTCCCTGGGACAGGGGGCGGGAATTCACCCCTCCACTTT
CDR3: CASSFPGTGGGNSPLHF

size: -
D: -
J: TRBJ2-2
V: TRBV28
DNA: TGTGCCAGCAGTTTCGGGCTACCCAACACCGGGGAGCTGTTTTTT
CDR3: CASSFGLPNTGELFF

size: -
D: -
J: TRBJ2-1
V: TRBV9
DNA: TGTGCCAGCACCCTAGACCTCAGCTCCTACAATGAGCAGTTCTTC
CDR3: CASTLDLSSYNEQFF

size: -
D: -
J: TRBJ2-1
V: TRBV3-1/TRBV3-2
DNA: TGTGCCAGCAGCCAAGGATGGGGGGCTCTCTCAGGCAATGAGCAGTTCTTC
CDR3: CASSQGWGALSGNEQFF

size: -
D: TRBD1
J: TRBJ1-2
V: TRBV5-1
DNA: TGCGCCAGCAGCTTCGACGCCGGGACAGGGGATGGCTACACCTTC
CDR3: CASSFDAGTGDGYTF

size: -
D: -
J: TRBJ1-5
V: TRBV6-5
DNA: TGTGCCCTTGGGGGGGTTGGCAATCAGCCCCAGCATTTT
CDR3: CALGGVGNQPQHF

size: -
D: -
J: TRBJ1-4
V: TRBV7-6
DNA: TGTGCCAGCAGCCGAGCAGGGCAGACTAATGAAAAACTGTTTTTT
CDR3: CASSRAGQTNEKLFF

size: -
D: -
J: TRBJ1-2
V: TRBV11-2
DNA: TGTGCCAGCACCTTAGAAAGTGGGGGCAACTATGGCTACACCTTC
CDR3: CASTLESGGNYGYTF

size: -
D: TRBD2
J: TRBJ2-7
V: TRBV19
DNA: TGTGCCAGTAGTCCCCAGGCGACTAGCGGTGGGGTCGAGCAGTACTTC
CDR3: CASSPQATSGGVEQYF

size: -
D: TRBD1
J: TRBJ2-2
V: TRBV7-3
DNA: TGTGCCAGCAGCCCAGGGGGTAGGGCCGGGGAGCTGTTTTTT
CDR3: CASSPGGRAGELFF

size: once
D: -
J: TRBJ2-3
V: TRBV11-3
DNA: TGTGCCAGCAGCCTCAGCGGAACCTCCACAGATACGCAGTATTTT
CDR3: CASSLSGTSTDTQYF

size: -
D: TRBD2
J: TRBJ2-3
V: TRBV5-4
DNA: TGTGCCAGCAGCTTGTCCGGGAGGGCCGTCACAGATACGCAGTATTTT
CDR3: CASSLSGRAVTDTQYF

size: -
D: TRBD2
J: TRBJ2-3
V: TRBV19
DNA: TGTGCCAGTAGTATAAAGGCGGGGGGGACCACAGATACGCAGTATTTT
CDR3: CASSIKAGGTTDTQYF

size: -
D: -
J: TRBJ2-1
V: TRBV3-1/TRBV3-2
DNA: TGTGCCAGCAGCCAAGAGGTCTGGCTAGTCGGCGTTGAGCAGTTCTTC
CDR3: CASSQEVWLVGVEQFF

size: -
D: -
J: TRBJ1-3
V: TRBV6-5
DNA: TGTGCCAGCAGTTACTTACCGGGCTCTGGAAACACCATATATTTT
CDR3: CASSYLPGSGNTIYF

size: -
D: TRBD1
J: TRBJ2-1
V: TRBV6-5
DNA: TGTGCCAGCAGTTCCCCCGGGACAGGCTCCTACAATGAGCAGTTCTTC
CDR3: CASSSPGTGSYNEQFF

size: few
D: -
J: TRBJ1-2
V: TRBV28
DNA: TGTGCCAGCAGTCCCGGGGGGGGAGACTATGGCTACACCTTC
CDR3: CASSPGGGDYGYTF

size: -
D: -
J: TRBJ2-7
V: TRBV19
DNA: TGTGCCAGTAGTATTGGGGCCACCTACGAGCAGTACTTC
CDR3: CASSIGATYEQYF

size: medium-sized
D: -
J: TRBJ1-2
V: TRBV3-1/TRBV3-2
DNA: TGTGCCAGCAGCACGGACAGTCTCTATGGCTACACCTTC
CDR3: CASSTDSLYGYTF

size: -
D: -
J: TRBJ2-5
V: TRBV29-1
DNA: TGCAGCGTTGATCTAGTTGGGGAGACCCAGTACTTC
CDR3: CSVDLVGETQYF

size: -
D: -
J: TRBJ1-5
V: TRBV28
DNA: TGTGCCATCCGAGGGCAGCTCAATCAGCCCCAGCATTTT
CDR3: CAIRGQLNQPQHF

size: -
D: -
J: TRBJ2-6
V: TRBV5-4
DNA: TGTGCCAGCAGCCCTACTTACTCTGGGGCCAACGTCCTGACTTTC
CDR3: CASSPTYSGANVLTF

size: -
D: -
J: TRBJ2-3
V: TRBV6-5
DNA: TGTGCCAGCAGTCACACTACAATAAACAGGGATACGCAGTATTTT
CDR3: CASSHTTINRDTQYF

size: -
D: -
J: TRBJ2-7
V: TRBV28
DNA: TGTGCCAGCCTGAAGTCAGGGCCGGGGGAGCAGTACTTC
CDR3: CASLKSGPGEQYF

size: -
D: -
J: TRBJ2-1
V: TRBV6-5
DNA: TGTGCCAGCAGTCTCTGGTCCTACAATGAGCAGTTCTTC
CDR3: CASSLWSYNEQFF

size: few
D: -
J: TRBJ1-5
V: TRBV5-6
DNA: TGTGCCAGCAGCTTGGGACTAAATCAGCCCCAGCATTTT
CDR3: CASSLGLNQPQHF

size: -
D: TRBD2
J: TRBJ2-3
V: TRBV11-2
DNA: TGTGCCAGCAGCTTCCTTGGGGGGGCAGATACGCAGTATTTT
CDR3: CASSFLGGADTQYF

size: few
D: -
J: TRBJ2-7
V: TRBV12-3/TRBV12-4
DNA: TGTGCCAGCAGTTTACAGTACGCCTACGAGCAGTACTTC
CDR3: CASSLQYAYEQYF

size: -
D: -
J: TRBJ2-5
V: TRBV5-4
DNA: TGTGCCAGCAGCTCTAAATTGGGAGGGGGCTCAGAGACCCAGTACTTC
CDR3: CASSSKLGGGSETQYF

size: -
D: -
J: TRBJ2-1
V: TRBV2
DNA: TGTGCCAGCAGGGCCTACAATGAGCAGTTCTTC
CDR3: CASRAYNEQFF

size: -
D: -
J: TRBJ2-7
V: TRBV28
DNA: TGTGCCAGCAGGGGCCTGGGCTCCGAGGGGGAGCAGTACTTC
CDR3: CASRGLGSEGEQYF